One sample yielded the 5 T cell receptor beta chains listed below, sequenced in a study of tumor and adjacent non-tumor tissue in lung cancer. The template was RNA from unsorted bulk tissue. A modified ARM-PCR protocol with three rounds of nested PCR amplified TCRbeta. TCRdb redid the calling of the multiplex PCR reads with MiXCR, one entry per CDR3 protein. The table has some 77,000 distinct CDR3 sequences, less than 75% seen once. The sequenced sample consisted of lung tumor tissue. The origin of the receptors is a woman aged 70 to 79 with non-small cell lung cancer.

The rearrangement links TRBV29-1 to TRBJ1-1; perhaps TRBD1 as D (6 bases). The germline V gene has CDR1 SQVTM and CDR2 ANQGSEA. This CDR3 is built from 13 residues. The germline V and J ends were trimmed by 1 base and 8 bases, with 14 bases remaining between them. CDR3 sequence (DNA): TGCAGCGTTGAAGGCCCACCGGGGGCGGAAGCTTTCTTT. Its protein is CSVEGPPGAEAFF.

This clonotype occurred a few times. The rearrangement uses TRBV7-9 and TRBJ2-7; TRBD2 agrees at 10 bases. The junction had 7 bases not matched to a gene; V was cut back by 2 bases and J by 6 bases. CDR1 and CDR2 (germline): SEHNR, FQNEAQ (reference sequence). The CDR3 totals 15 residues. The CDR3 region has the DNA TGTGCCAGCAGCTTATTGGGGCTAGCGGGAGTCGAGCAGTACTTC. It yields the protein CASSLLGLAGVEQYF.

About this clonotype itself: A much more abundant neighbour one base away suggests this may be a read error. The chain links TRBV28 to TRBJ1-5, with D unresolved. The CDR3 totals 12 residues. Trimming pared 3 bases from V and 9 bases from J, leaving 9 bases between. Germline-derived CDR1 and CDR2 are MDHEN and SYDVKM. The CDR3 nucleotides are TGTGCCAGCAGTTTGTATACCGGGCCCCAGCATTTT. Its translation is CASSLYTGPQHF.

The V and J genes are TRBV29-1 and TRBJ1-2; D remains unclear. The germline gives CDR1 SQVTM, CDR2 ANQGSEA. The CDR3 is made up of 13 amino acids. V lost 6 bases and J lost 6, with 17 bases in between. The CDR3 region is CSVGQGIGNGYTF. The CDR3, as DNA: TGCAGCGTGGGTCAAGGGATAGGAAATGGCTACACCTTC.

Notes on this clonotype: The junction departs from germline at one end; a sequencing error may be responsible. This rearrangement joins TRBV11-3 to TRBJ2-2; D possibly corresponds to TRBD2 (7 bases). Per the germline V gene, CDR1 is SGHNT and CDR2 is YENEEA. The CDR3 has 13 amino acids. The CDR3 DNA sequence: TGTGACAGCACCTGGGGGGGCTCCGGGGAGCTGTTTTTT. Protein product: CDSTWGGSGELFF.